What follows are 7 T cell receptor beta chains derived from one specimen sequenced in a study of monozygotic twins with cystic fibrosis. Clones were read by immunoSEQ multiplex PCR, and TCRdb kept only the in-frame ones, dropping some. Among 35,000 or so clones, approximately 84% were seen once, and the ten largest hold 1.5% to 2%. The sample comprised blood. The receptors derive from a girl aged 2-10 years with cystic fibrosis.

CDR3 amino acids: CSALGHNEQFF. For the CDR3, the DNA is TGCAGTGCTTTGGGGCACAATGAGCAGTTCTTC. The J gene is TRBJ2-1, the V gene TRBV20-1; D might be TRBD1 (5 bases). The CDR3 sequence is 11 residues long. The germline V gene encodes CDR1 DFQATT and CDR2 SNEGSKA (reference sequence). V gave up 5 bases and J gave up 5 bases, with 7 bases separating them.

The gene calls are TRBV7-7 and TRBJ2-5; possible D gene TRBD1, 6 bases. Trimming stripped 0 bases from V and 1 base from J, with 6 bases between. The CDR3 has 14 residues. Germline CDR1 SSHAT, CDR2 FNYEAQ (reference sequence). The CDR3 DNA is TGTGCCAGCAGCTTAGCAGGGGGCCAAGAGACCCAGTACTTC. Its translation: CASSLAGGQETQYF. The full variable domain, its missing parts supplied by reference TRBV7-7 and TRBJ2-5, is GAGVSQSPRYKVTKRGQDVTLRCDPISSHATLYWYQQALGQGPEFLTYFNYEAQPDKSGLPSDRFSAERPEGSISTLTIQRTEQRDSAMYRCASSLAGGQETQYFGPGTRLLVL.

V usage is TRBV15 and J usage is TRBJ2-6; 10 nucleotides line up with TRBD1. The germline V gene has CDR1 LNHNV and CDR2 YYDKDF (reference sequence). The CDR3 is 16 amino acids. Unmatched junction bases numbered 3, after V lost 4 bases and J lost 3 bases. The chain's CDR3 is CATSNDRGRGANVLTF. The CDR3 DNA reads TGTGCCACCAGCAACGACAGGGGGCGTGGGGCCAACGTCCTGACTTTC.

This clone occurred once. Here the CDR3 reads CASSAPDRVGANEKLFF. The CDR3 nucleotides read TGTGCCAGCAGTGCCCCGGACAGGGTGGGGGCTAATGAAAAACTGTTTTTT. The chain links TRBV2 to TRBJ1-4, with 8 positions matching TRBD1. Germline CDR1 and CDR2: SNHLY and FYNNEI. This CDR3 region has 17 residues. The trim removed 4 bases at V and 3 bases at J, leaving 10 bases unmatched.

The rearrangement uses TRBV5-4 and TRBJ1-1; D gene ambiguous. Trimming left V 4 bases short and J 1 base short, with 8 bases between. Germline lookup yields CDR1 SGHNT and CDR2 YYREEE (reference sequence). This CDR3 has 13 residues. The CDR3 is CASSRGGNTEAFF. CDR3 nucleotides: TGTGCCAGCAGCCGCGGCGGGAACACTGAAGCTTTCTTT.

V is TRBV29-1 and J is TRBJ1-2; 8 bases fit TRBD1. The trim removed 6 bases at V and 6 bases at J, leaving 3 bases unmatched. Germline loops: CDR1 SQVTM, CDR2 ANQGSEA. The CDR3 runs 11 residues. The CDR3 here is CSVGQGDGYTF. CDR3 sequence (DNA): TGCAGCGTCGGACAGGGAGATGGCTACACCTTC.

The genes are TRBV10-3 and TRBJ2-7; 11 positions match TRBD1. This CDR3 comprises 17 residues. The trim removed 2 bases at V and 4 bases at J, leaving 10 bases unmatched. Germline loops: CDR1 ENHRY, CDR2 SYGVKD. CDR3 sequence (DNA): TGTGCCATCAGTGAGCCGCCTATCCGGGACAGGGGGTACGAGCAGTACTTC. Residues: CAISEPPIRDRGYEQYF.